This TCR beta chain was recovered during a study of OX40 agonist ivuxolimab in advanced cancers. CDR1 is SGHVS and CDR2 is FQNEAQ in the germline V gene. V lost 4 bases, J lost 7 bases, and 11 bases lay in between. This CDR3 spans 13 amino acids. This clone was seen more than once but under ten times. Sequenced by immunoSEQ multiplex PCR; TCRdb stores in-frame clones only, minus some. Altogether 45,000 to 50,000 clones are present, roughly 90% being singletons, with the ten largest covering around 20%. The V call is TRBV7-8, the J call TRBJ1-5, with D possibly TRBD1 on 6 matching bases. The TCR comes from an adult with an advanced solid tumor such as melanoma, head and neck, liver or kidney cancer. The sample in question was CD4+ or CD8+ T cells sorted from blood, obtained in a trial of the OX40 agonist ivuxolimab. CDR3 protein: CASSSNRGQPQHF. The CDR3 DNA is TGTGCCAGCAGCTCAAATAGGGGGCAGCCCCAGCATTTT.